A selection of T cell receptor beta chains follows, all from one sample in a study of blood T cell repertoires in COVID-19. Only in-frame clones appear in the TCRdb table, and some are missing; sequencing was by immunoSEQ multiplex PCR. The sample lists some 120,000 clones; about 82% were seen once. Source material: peripheral blood. Receptors originate from a human donor in a cohort sampled during active COVID-19. Both conserved end residues are part of each CDR3. D genes are given only for firm matches. Clone size is shown for a subset of rows, as once, few, many or a class of expanded clone.

abundance	d_gene	v_gene	len	j_gene	CDR3nt	CDR3aa
-	TRBD1	TRBV5-1	16	TRBJ1-6	TGCGCCAGCAGCTTGGGGGACAGCCGGGGTTCGTCGCCCCTCCACTTT	CASSLGDSRGSSPLHF
once	TRBD2	TRBV4-1	15	TRBJ2-1	TGCGCCAGCAGCCAAGCTAGCGGGAGCGATCGTGAGCAGTTCTTC	CASSQASGSDREQFF
-	-	TRBV7-2	11	TRBJ1-2	TGTGCCAGCAGCTTGGGGGGTGGCTACACCTTC	CASSLGGGYTF
-	TRBD1	TRBV30	15	TRBJ2-7	TGTGCCTGGAGTGGTTGGACAGGGGCGGTTCACGAGCAGTACTTC	CAWSGWTGAVHEQYF
-	TRBD1	TRBV12-5	16	TRBJ2-5	TGTGCTAGTTGCACCGGGACAGTGCATCACCAAGAGACCCAGTACTTC	CASCTGTVHHQETQYF
-	-	TRBV5-6	13	TRBJ1-5	TGTGCCAGCAGCCGCAGGGGTTACCAGCCCCAGCATTTT	CASSRRGYQPQHF
-	TRBD1	TRBV3-1/TRBV3-2	16	TRBJ1-1	TGTGCCAGCAGCTCTCGGGACAGCCATATGAACACTGAAGCTTTCTTT	CASSSRDSHMNTEAFF
-	-	TRBV6-6	14	TRBJ1-5	TGTGCCAGCACCAGGGAGGGGAAAAATCAGCCCCAGCATTTT	CASTREGKNQPQHF
-	-	TRBV27	15	TRBJ1-4	TGTGCCAGCAGTTTATCGGGAGGTCATAATGAAAAACTGTTTTTT	CASSLSGGHNEKLFF
-	TRBD1	TRBV27	13	TRBJ2-1	TGTGCCAGCAGTCGTGGACAGGGGGGTGAGCAGTTCTTC	CASSRGQGGEQFF
-	TRBD2	TRBV11-2	15	TRBJ2-7	TGTGCCAGCAGCGCGGGACTAGCGGGATCCTACGAGCAGTACTTC	CASSAGLAGSYEQYF
-	-	TRBV3-1/TRBV3-2	16	TRBJ2-6	TGTGCCAGCAGCCATTACAGTCCCTCTGGGGCCAACGTCCTGACTTTC	CASSHYSPSGANVLTF
few	-	TRBV7-9	12	TRBJ1-3	TGTGCCAGCAGCAGACTCGGAAACACCATATATTTT	CASSRLGNTIYF
-	-	TRBV6-2/TRBV6-3	18	TRBJ2-7	TGTGCCAGCAGTTACGCACAGGGAAGCGGGATTGGGACCTACGAGCAGTACTTC	CASSYAQGSGIGTYEQYF
-	-	TRBV18	18	TRBJ2-3	TGTGCCAGCTCACCACCGTGGGCAGGGGCCTCTGCATCAGATACGCAGTATTTT	CASSPPWAGASASDTQYF
-	TRBD2	TRBV30	16	TRBJ2-3	TGTGCCTGGAGCGACCGTTGGGGGAGGGCCACGGATACGCAGTATTTT	CAWSDRWGRATDTQYF
once	TRBD1	TRBV7-9	14	TRBJ1-1	TGTGCCAGCAGCTTGACAGGGTCGAACACTGAAGCTTTCTTT	CASSLTGSNTEAFF
-	-	TRBV30	16	TRBJ1-6	TGTGCCTGGAGCGCACCGGGGAGCTCCTATAATTCACCCCTCCACTTT	CAWSAPGSSYNSPLHF
-	TRBD1	TRBV27	12	TRBJ1-1	TGTGCCAGCACAAACAGGGGTACTGAAGCTTTCTTT	CASTNRGTEAFF
-	TRBD1	TRBV7-9	15	TRBJ1-5	TGTGCCAGCAGCTTAGTGGGACAGAGACCTCAGCCCCAGCATTTT	CASSLVGQRPQPQHF
-	-	TRBV5-1	15	TRBJ2-7	TGCGCCAGCAGACCTAACACAGGCGGCTCCTACGAGCAGTACTTC	CASRPNTGGSYEQYF
-	-	TRBV6-5	12	TRBJ2-1	TGTGCCAGCGGGCCGGGGGGCAAGGTGCAGTTCTTC	CASGPGGKVQFF
-	TRBD1	TRBV2	19	TRBJ1-1	TGTGCCAGCAGTACCCGACCTCTGACAGGGCCTGGGAGGAACACTGAAGCTTTCTTT	CASSTRPLTGPGRNTEAFF
-	-	TRBV11-3	13	TRBJ1-1	TGTGCCAGCAGCCTTACGGGGACACCTGAAGCTTTCTTT	CASSLTGTPEAFF
-	TRBD2	TRBV15	14	TRBJ2-7	TGTGCCACCAGCAGAGCCCCGGGAGGGAACGAGCAGTACTTC	CATSRAPGGNEQYF
few	-	TRBV30	13	TRBJ1-6	TGTGCCTGGAAGGGGCTGTATAATTCACCCCTCCACTTT	CAWKGLYNSPLHF
-	-	TRBV6-6	16	TRBJ1-2	TGTGCCAGCAGTTACTCATCCGTGGGGGCCTACTATGGCTACACCTTC	CASSYSSVGAYYGYTF
-	TRBD1	TRBV7-8	14	TRBJ1-2	TGTGCCAGCAGCCTGAGACAGGGGCCCTATGGCTACACCTTC	CASSLRQGPYGYTF
-	-	TRBV7-8	11	TRBJ2-7	TGTGCCAGCAGCTTGCAACTGGAGCAGTACTTC	CASSLQLEQYF
-	-	TRBV29-1	13	TRBJ1-5	TGCAGCGTTTGGGGGGGGACGGGGCGACCCCAGCATTTT	CSVWGGTGRPQHF
once	TRBD1	TRBV28	12	TRBJ2-1	TGTGCCAGCGGGACAGTCTACAATGAGCAGTTCTTC	CASGTVYNEQFF
-	-	TRBV19	14	TRBJ2-1	TGTGCCAGTAGTGTGGGCGGGGTCAACAATGAGCAGTTCTTC	CASSVGGVNNEQFF
-	-	TRBV12-3/TRBV12-4	13	TRBJ2-2	TGTGCCAGCAGTTTTCAGGGTGCCGGGGAGCTGTTTTTT	CASSFQGAGELFF
-	TRBD2	TRBV3-1/TRBV3-2	17	TRBJ2-7	TGTGCCAGCAGCCAAGTTGGGCGGGAGGGCCCAACCTACGAGCAGTACTTC	CASSQVGREGPTYEQYF
-	-	TRBV30	15	TRBJ1-4	TGTGCCTGGAATACAGGGAGTGCAACTAATGAAAAACTGTTTTTT	CAWNTGSATNEKLFF
-	-	TRBV13	17	TRBJ2-7	TGTGCCAGCAGCTTATCAGGGTTGGGGAAAAGCTCCTACGAGCAGTACTTC	CASSLSGLGKSSYEQYF
-	-	TRBV21-1	15	TRBJ1-2	TGTGCCAGCAGCAAAGATATAACTATGAACTATGGCTACACCTTC	CASSKDITMNYGYTF
-	TRBD2	TRBV7-9	13	TRBJ2-7	TGTGCCAGCAGCTCTCTAGCGGGCTACGAGCAGTACTTC	CASSSLAGYEQYF
-	TRBD2	TRBV6-2/TRBV6-3	15	TRBJ2-5	TGTGCCAGCAGTTACTCGTGGGGGGGCCAAGAGACCCAGTACTTC	CASSYSWGGQETQYF
few	-	TRBV19	15	TRBJ1-5	TGTGCCAGTAGGCCGGTGACGACAACTAATCAGCCCCAGCATTTT	CASRPVTTTNQPQHF
-	-	TRBV19	13	TRBJ2-1	TGTGCCAGTTTCGGACAGCCCTACAATGAGCAGTTCTTC	CASFGQPYNEQFF
-	TRBD2	TRBV18	15	TRBJ2-7	TGTGCCAGCTCTCCCGGACTAGCGGGAGTGAAAGAGCAGTACTTC	CASSPGLAGVKEQYF